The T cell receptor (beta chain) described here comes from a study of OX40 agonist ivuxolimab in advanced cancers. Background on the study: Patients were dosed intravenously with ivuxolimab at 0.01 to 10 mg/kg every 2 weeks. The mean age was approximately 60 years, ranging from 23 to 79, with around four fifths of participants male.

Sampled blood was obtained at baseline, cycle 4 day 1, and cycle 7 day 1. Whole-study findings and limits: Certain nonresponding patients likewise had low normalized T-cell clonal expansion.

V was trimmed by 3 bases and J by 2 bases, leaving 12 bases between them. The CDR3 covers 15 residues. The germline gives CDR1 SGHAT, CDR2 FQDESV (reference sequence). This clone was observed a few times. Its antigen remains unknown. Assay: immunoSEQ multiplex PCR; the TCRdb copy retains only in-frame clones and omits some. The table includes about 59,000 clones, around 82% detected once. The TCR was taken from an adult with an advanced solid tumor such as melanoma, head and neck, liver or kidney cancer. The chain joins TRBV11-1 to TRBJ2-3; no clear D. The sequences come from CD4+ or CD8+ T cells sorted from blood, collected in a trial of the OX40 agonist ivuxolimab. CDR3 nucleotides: TGTGCCAGCAGCTTTGGAGTGGGGTACACAGATACGCAGTATTTT. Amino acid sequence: CASSFGVGYTDTQYF. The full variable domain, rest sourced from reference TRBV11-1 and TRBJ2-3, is EAEVAQSPRYKITEKSQAVAFWCDPISGHATLYWYRQILGQGPELLVQFQDESVVDDSQLPKDRFSAERLKGVDSTLKIQPAELGDSAMYLCASSFGVGYTDTQYFGPGTRLTVL.